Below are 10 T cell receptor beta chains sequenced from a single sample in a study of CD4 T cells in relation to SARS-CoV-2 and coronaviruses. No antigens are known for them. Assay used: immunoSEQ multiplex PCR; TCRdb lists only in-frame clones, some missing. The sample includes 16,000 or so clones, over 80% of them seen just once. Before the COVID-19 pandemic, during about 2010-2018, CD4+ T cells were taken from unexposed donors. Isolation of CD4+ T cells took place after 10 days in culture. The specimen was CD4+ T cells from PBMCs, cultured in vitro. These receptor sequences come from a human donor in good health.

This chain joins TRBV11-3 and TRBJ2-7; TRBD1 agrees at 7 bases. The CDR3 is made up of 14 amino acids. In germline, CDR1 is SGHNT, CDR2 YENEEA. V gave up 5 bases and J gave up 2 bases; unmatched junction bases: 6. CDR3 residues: CASSSRDSPYEQYF. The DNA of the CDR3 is TGTGCCAGCAGCAGTCGGGACAGCCCCTACGAGCAGTACTTC.

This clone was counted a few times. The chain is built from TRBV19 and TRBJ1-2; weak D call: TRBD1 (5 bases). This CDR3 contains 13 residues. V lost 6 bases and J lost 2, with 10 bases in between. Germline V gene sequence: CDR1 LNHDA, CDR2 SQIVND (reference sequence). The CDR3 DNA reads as TGTGCCAGTAGCCGGGACCCAAACTATGGCTACACCTTC. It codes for CASSRDPNYGYTF. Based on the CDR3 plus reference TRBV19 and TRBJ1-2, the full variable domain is DGGITQSPKYLFRKEGQNVTLSCEQNLNHDAMYWYRQDPGQGLRLIYYSQIVNDFQKGDIAEGYSVSREKKESFPLTVTSAQKNPTAFYLCASSRDPNYGYTFGSGTRLTVV.

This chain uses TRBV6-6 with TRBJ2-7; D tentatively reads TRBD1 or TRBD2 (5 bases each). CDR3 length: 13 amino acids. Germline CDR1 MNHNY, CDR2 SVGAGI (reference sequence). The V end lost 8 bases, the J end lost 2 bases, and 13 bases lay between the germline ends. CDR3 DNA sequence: TGTGCCAGCGGGACCCTACAGGCCTACGAGCAGTACTTC. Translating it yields CASGTLQAYEQYF.

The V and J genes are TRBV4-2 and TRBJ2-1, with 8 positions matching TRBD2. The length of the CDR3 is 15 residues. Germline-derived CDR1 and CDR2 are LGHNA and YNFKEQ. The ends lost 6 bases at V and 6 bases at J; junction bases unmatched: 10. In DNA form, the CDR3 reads TGTGCCAGCAGTTCCAGCGGGAGCTCTGGCAATGAGCAGTTCTTC. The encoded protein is CASSSSGSSGNEQFF.

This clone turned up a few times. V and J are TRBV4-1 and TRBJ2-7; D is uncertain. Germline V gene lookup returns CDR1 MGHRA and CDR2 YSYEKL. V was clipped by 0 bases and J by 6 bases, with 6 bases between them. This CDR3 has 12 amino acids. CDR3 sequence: CASSQEGFEQYF. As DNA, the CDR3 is TGCGCCAGCAGCCAAGAAGGATTCGAGCAGTACTTC.

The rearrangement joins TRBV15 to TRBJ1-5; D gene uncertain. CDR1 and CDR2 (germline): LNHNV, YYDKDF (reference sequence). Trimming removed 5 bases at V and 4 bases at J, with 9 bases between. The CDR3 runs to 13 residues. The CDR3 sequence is CATSRRGNQPQHF. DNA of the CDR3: TGTGCCACCAGCCGACGGGGTAATCAGCCCCAGCATTTT. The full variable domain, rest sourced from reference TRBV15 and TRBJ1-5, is DAMVIQNPRYQVTQFGKPVTLSCSQTLNHNVMYWYQQKSSQAPKLLFHYYDKDFNNEADTPDNFQSRRPNTSFCFLDIRSPGLGDTAMYLCATSRRGNQPQHFGDGTRLSIL.

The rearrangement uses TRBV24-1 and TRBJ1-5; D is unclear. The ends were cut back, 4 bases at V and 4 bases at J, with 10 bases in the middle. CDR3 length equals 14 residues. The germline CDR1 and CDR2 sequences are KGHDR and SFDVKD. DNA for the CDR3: TGTGCCACCAGTGACCGGGTTAGAAATCAGCCCCAGCATTTT. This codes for CATSDRVRNQPQHF.

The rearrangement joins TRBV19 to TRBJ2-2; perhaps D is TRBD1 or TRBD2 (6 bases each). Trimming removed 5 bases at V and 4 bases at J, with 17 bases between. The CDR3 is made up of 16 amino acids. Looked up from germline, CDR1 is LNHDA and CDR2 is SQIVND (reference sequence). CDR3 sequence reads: CASSFPSGAGTGELFF. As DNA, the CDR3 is TGTGCCAGTAGTTTCCCCTCGGGGGCTGGCACCGGGGAGCTGTTTTTT.

In DNA form, the CDR3 reads TGTGCCAGCAGATATATCGGGACAGCCTACAATGAGCAGTTCTTC. It yields the protein CASRYIGTAYNEQFF. The gene calls are TRBV6-5 and TRBJ2-1; 7 bases match TRBD1. The CDR3 extends over 15 amino acids. CDR1 is MNHEY, CDR2 SVGAGI, per germline. The V segment lost 6 bases and the J segment 2 bases; nucleotides outside the gene matches: 7.

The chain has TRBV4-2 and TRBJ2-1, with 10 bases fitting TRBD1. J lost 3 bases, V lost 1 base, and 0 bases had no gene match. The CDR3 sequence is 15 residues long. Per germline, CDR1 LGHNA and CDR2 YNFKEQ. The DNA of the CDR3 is TGTGCCAGCAGCCAAGGGACAGGGGGCTACAATGAGCAGTTCTTC. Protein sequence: CASSQGTGGYNEQFF.